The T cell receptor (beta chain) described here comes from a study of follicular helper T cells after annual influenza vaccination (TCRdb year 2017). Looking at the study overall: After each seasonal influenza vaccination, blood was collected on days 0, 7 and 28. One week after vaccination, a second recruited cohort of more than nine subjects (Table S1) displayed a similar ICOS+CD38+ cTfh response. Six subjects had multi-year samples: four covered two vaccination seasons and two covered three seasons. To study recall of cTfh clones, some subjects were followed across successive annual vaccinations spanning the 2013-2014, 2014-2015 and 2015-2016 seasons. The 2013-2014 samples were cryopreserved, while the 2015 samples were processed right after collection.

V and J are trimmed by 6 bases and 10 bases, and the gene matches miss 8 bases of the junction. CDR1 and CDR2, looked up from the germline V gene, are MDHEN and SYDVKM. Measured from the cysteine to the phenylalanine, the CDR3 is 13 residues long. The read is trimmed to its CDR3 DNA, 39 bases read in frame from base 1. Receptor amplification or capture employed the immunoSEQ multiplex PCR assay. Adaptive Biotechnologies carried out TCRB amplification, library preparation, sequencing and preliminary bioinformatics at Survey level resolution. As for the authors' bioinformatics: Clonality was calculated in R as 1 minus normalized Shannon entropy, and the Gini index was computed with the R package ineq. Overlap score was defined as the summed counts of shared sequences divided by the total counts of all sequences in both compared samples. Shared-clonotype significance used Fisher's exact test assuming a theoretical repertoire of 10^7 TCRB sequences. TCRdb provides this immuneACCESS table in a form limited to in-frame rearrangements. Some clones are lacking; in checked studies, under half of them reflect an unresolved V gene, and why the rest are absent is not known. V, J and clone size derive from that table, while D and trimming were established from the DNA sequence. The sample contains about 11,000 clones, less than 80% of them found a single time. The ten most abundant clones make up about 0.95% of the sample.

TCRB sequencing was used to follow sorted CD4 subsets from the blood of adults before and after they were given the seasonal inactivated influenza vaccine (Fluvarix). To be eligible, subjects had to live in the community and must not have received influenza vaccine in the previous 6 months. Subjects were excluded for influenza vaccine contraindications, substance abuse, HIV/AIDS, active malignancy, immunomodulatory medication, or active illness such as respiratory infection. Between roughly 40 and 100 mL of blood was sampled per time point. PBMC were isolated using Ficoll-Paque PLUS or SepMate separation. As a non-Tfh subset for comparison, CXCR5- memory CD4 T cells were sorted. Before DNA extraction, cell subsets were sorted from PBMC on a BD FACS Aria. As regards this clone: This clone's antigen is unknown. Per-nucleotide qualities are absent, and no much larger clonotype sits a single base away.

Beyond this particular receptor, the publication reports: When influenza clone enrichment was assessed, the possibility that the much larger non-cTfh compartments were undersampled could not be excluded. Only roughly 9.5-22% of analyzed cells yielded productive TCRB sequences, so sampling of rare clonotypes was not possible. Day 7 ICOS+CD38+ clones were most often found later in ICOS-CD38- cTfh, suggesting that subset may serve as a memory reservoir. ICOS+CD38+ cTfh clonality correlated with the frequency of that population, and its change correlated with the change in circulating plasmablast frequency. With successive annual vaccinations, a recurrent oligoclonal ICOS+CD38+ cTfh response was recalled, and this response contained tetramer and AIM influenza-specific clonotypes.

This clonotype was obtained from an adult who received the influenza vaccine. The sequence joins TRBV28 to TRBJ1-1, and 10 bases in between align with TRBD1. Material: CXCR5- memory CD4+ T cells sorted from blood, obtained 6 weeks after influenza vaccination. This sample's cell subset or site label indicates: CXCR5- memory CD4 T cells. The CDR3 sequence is CASSLGQGRLAFF. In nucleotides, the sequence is TGTGCCAGCAGCCTGGGACAGGGGAGGTTAGCTTTCTTT.